This T cell receptor beta chain was captured in a study of glioma-infiltrating T cells after dendritic cell vaccination. In the study overall: Autologous tumor lysate-pulsed dendritic cell vaccination was given between the early 2000s and the early 2010s. The vaccine used monocyte-derived dendritic cells pulsed overnight with autologous tumor lysate. Dendritic cell vaccine was injected intradermally three times, biweekly.

Germline CDR1 SGHVS, CDR2 FQNEAQ. After removal of 5 bases from V and 9 bases from J, the junction contained 13 bases not matched to a gene. This CDR3 spans 15 amino acids. Using immunoSEQ multiplex PCR, the repertoire was profiled, and TCRdb retains in-frame clones only, with some absent. The table has 85,000 or so clones, 85% seen once. Time point reported: after dendritic cell vaccination, including at tumor progression/relapse. This sequence joins TRBV7-8 and TRBJ2-7; 10 bases fit TRBD2. This receptor was taken from a human donor with glioblastoma. The sequences come from blood, collected after dendritic cell vaccination. This CDR3 is CASSERTSGRGGQYF. CDR3 nucleotides: TGTGCCAGCAGCGAACGGACTAGCGGACGGGGCGGGCAGTACTTC.